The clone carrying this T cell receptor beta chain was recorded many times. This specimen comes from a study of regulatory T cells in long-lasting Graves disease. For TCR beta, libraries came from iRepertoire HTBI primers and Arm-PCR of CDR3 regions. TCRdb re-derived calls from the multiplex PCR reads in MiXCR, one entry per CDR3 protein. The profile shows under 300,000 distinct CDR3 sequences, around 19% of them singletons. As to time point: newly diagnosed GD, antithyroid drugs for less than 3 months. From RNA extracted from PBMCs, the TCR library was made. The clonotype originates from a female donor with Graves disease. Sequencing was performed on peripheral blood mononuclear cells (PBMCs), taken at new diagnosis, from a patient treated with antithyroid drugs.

CDR3 sequence reads: CASSPASRDRDHLYGYTF. The CDR3 region has the DNA TGTGCCAGCAGCCCCGCTTCCCGGGACAGGGACCACCTCTATGGCTACACCTTC. This rearrangement joins TRBV7-9 to TRBJ1-2; 9 bases agree with TRBD1. Germline lookup yields CDR1 SEHNR and CDR2 FQNEAQ (reference sequence). Trimming at V came to 5 bases and at J to 4 bases, leaving 17 bases not matched to a gene. This CDR3 contains 18 residues.